This entry features one T cell receptor beta chain sequence. Its antigen is not identified. Germline V CDR1 and CDR2: SGDLS, YYNGEE. J was trimmed by 7 bases and V by 3 bases; bases with no gene match: 12. The CDR3 runs 16 residues. The source of the sample is a study of CD8 T cells in Susac syndrome. Study in general: The sequenced Susac syndrome patients included about six who had clinically active disease and 8 or 9 who were in remission.

Regarding the study as a whole: It was acknowledged in the study that the number of individuals who were included in its TCR sequencing and HLA analysis was relatively small.

RNA totalling about 0.5 to 1 ug underwent reverse transcription with random hexamers. Amplification of TCR beta CDR3 was carried out by immunoSEQ multiplex PCR, which covered 54 Vbeta and 13 Jbeta segments. TCRdb reprocessed the immunoSEQ multiplex PCR reads with MiXCR, giving one entry per CDR3 protein. Among around 190,000 distinct CDR3 sequences listed, approximately 94% were seen once. Sequenced material: CD4+ T cells from PBMCs. This sequence joins TRBV9 and TRBJ2-1; the match to TRBD1 covers 8 bases. This receptor was taken from a human donor with Susac syndrome. The CDR3 loop is CASSAEDRVYLNEQFF. In DNA, the CDR3 is TGTGCCAGCAGCGCGGAGGACAGGGTTTATTTGAATGAGCAGTTCTTC. The full variable domain, with the rest looked up from reference TRBV9 and TRBJ2-1, is DSGVTQTPKHLITATGQRVTLRCSPRSGDLSVYWYQQSLDQGLQFLIQYYNGEERAKGNILERFSAQQFPDLHSELNLSSLELGDSALYFCASSAEDRVYLNEQFFGPGTRLTVL.